This TCR beta chain emerged from a study of T cell clones after liver transplantation. Across the study: Post-transplant blood was tracked for graft-donor-reactive T cell clones identified in a pre-transplant mixed lymphocyte reaction.

Sorting of unstimulated PBMCs yielded separate CD3+CD4+ and CD3+CD8+ fractions. The study, taken as a whole, reports: The donor-reactive repertoire was only partly measurable in two subjects, lacking donor cells.

Points on this clone: Its antigen is not identified.

Method: immunoSEQ multiplex PCR; TCRdb's copy keeps in-frame clones and lacks some. The table shows some 11,000 clones, with just under 75% occurring only once. The CDR3 contains 14 residues. V was trimmed by 7 bases and J by 0 bases, leaving 9 bases between them. From germline, CDR1 is MDHEN and CDR2 SYDVKM. This clonotype originated in a human patient who received a liver transplant. Some T cells may have come from the graft donor. The chain joins TRBV28 to TRBJ1-4, with D hard to call. Specimen: CD8+ T cells from blood, collected at the 22-month timepoint. This CDR3 reads CASKTGPTNEKLFF. The CDR3 DNA reads as TGTGCCAGCAAGACTGGTCCAACTAATGAAAAACTGTTTTTT.